One and the same sample provided the 12 T cell receptor beta chains below, sequenced in a study of shared clonotypes between healthy human individuals. Sequencing used immunoSEQ multiplex PCR; TCRdb keeps in-frame clones, though not all of them. The sample contains 2 million or so clones, about 95% of which appear only once. The naive CD8 subset, CD45RO-negative cells positively selected for CCR7, excluded terminally differentiated effector memory CD45RA+ cells. The sequencing sample was made of naive CD8+ T cells sorted from blood. Every receptor here comes from a man younger than 35 in good health.

CDR3 protein: CATQRTSGTYEQYF. CDR3 nucleotide sequence: TGTGCCACGCAGAGAACTAGCGGGACCTACGAGCAGTACTTC. V is TRBV19 and J is TRBJ2-7, with 10 bases fitting TRBD2. The CDR3 runs to 14 residues. Germline V gene lookup returns CDR1 LNHDA and CDR2 SQIVND (reference sequence). J was trimmed by 2 bases and V by 10 bases; bases with no gene match: 8.

The chain couples TRBV6-1 to TRBJ1-4, with D perhaps matching TRBD1 (6 bases). Germline V lookup: CDR1 MNHNS, CDR2 SASEGT. The CDR3 loop spans 15 amino acids. Trimming took off 5 bases at V and 4 bases at J, with 14 bases between the two ends. CDR3 sequence: CASSLIQGFNEKLFF. CDR3 DNA: TGTGCCAGCAGTTTAATACAGGGCTTTAATGAAAAACTGTTTTTT.

The chain has TRBV10-2 and TRBJ1-1; tentative D call: TRBD1 (6 bases). The CDR3 covers 15 residues. V gave up 8 bases and J gave up 0 bases, with 16 bases separating them. Germline V lookup: CDR1 WSHSY, CDR2 SAAADI. The CDR3 DNA reads as TGCGCCAGCCAGACGGCGGGACACCTGAACACTGAAGCTTTCTTT. This translates into CASQTAGHLNTEAFF.

V usage is TRBV5-6 and J usage is TRBJ2-7; D unresolved. CDR3 length: 14 residues. Trimming took 2 bases from V and 0 from J, leaving 9 bases between them. The germline CDR1 and CDR2 sequences are SGHDT and YYEEEE. Here the CDR3 reads CASSLHGSSYEQYF. CDR3 DNA sequence: TGTGCCAGCAGCTTACACGGTAGCTCCTACGAGCAGTACTTC.

The V gene is TRBV7-9, the J gene TRBJ2-7; D may match TRBD1 or TRBD2 (5 bases each). Germline CDR1 is SEHNR and CDR2 is FQNEAQ (reference sequence). CDR3 length: 14 amino acids. V lost 4 bases and J 2 bases, leaving 12 bases between the germline ends. CDR3 region: CASSSGTHPYEQYF. CDR3 bases: TGTGCCAGCAGCTCCGGGACGCATCCCTACGAGCAGTACTTC.

Regarding this clone: Within the sample, other DNA sequences also encode this same CDR3. V gene TRBV6-5 combines with J gene TRBJ2-7; D unresolved. Germline V gives CDR1 MNHEY, CDR2 SVGAGI. The CDR3 is 14 amino acids. Trimming pared 0 bases from V and 1 base from J, leaving 7 bases between. CDR3 protein: CASSYSPSSYEQYF. The CDR3 bases are TGTGCCAGCAGTTACTCACCTTCTTCCTACGAGCAGTACTTC.

V usage is TRBV7-9 and J usage is TRBJ2-3; 11 bases match TRBD2. Unmatched junction bases numbered 6, after V lost 7 bases and J lost 0 bases. Germline loops: CDR1 SEHNR, CDR2 FQNEAQ (reference sequence). The CDR3 loop spans 16 amino acids. The CDR3, as DNA: TGTGCCAGCATTGGGACTAGCGGTTCTAGCACAGATACGCAGTATTTT. As protein: CASIGTSGSSTDTQYF. Full variable domain (missing parts from reference TRBV7-9 and TRBJ2-3): DTGVSQNPRHKITKRGQNVTFRCDPISEHNRLYWYRQTLGQGPEFLTYFQNEAQLEKSRLLSDRFSAERPKGSFSTLEIQRTEQGDSAMYLCASIGTSGSSTDTQYFGPGTRLTVL.

The sample holds one count of this clone. The chain joins TRBV9 to TRBJ2-3; no firm D call. Trimming removed 0 bases at V and 5 bases at J, with 10 bases between. This CDR3 is 14 amino acids long. The germline gives CDR1 SGDLS, CDR2 YYNGEE. CDR3 sequence: CASSVELVRDTQYF. CDR3 nucleotides: TGTGCCAGCAGCGTAGAGCTAGTAAGAGATACGCAGTATTTT.

The sample holds one count of this clone. The V gene is TRBV7-8, the J gene TRBJ1-2, with D possibly TRBD1 on 5 matching bases. CDR1 and CDR2 (germline): SGHVS, FQNEAQ. The CDR3 length is 14 residues. Trimming stripped 2 bases from V and 3 bases from J, with 10 bases between. The CDR3, as DNA: TGTGCCAGCAGCTTACCGGGACGGGACTATGGCTACACCTTC. Protein sequence: CASSLPGRDYGYTF.

The chain uses TRBV21-1 and TRBJ2-1; the table gives TRBD1 as D, unverified against the DNA. TRBV21-1 is noted as a pseudogene. The CDR3 has 12 residues. The CDR3 here is CASSKGGDEQFF. The CDR3 coding sequence is TGTGCCAGCAGCAAAGGGGGCGATGAGCAGTTCTTC.

The rearrangement uses TRBV5-6 and TRBJ2-1, with no clear D. The V end was cut by 0 bases, the J end by 0 bases, with 7 bases between. Germline assignment: CDR1 SGHDT and CDR2 YYEEEE. The length of the CDR3 is 15 residues. This CDR3 is CASSLGPSSYNEQFF. The CDR3 nucleotides read TGTGCCAGCAGCTTGGGACCGAGCTCCTACAATGAGCAGTTCTTC.

V and J are TRBV18 and TRBJ1-1; the D gene is possibly TRBD1 (5 bases). CDR3 size: 13 residues. CDR1 and CDR2 from the germline V gene are KGHSH and LQKENI. V gave up 4 bases and J gave up 7 bases, with 13 bases separating them. The chain's CDR3 is CASSRGTDNEAFF. Here the CDR3 DNA reads TGTGCCAGCTCACGCGGGACGGACAATGAAGCTTTCTTT.